This T cell receptor (beta chain) was identified during a study of patients and donors after allogeneic stem cell transplantation. TCRdb ran MiXCR on the RT-PCR reads and lists one entry per CDR3 protein. The repertoire holds under 30,000 distinct CDR3 sequences, with approximately 8.8% as singletons. CDR1 SGHRS and CDR2 YFSETQ come from the germline V gene. The germline V and J ends were trimmed by 2 bases and 4 bases, with 14 bases remaining between them. The CDR3 is made up of 15 amino acids. Many counts were recorded for this clonotype. The chain carries TRBV5-1 and TRBJ2-3; D is uncertain. This receptor was taken from a human donor who was either an allogeneic HSCT recipient or a stem cell or donor lymphocyte infusion donor (not recorded which). It is not recorded whose cells these are; they may come from a transplant donor. Sequenced input: blood, either unsorted or a sorted T cell fraction (not recorded which). The CDR3 bases are TGCGCCAGCAGCTTTTCAGGTACTTTGGCAGATACGCAGTATTTT. Its protein is CASSFSGTLADTQYF. The full variable domain, its missing parts supplied by reference TRBV5-1 and TRBJ2-3, is KAGVTQTPRYLIKTRGQQVTLSCSPISGHRSVSWYQQTPGQGLQFLFEYFSETQRNKGNFPGRFSGRQFSNSRSEMNVSTLELGDSALYLCASSFSGTLADTQYFGPGTRLTVL.